This T cell receptor beta chain was documented in a study of cytomegalovirus exposure and HLA in healthy donors. Donors sampled were nominally healthy, though unrecorded immune exposures were likely. After removal of 6 bases from V and 6 bases from J, the junction contained 8 bases not matched to a gene. Germline V CDR1 and CDR2: MDHEN, SYDVKM. The CDR3 is 14 residues long. Only one count was recorded for this clone. The target antigen is unknown. The PCR contained 60 Vbeta and 13 Jbeta primers. Only in-frame clones appear in the TCRdb table, and some are missing; sequencing was by immunoSEQ multiplex PCR. The sample records approximately 160,000 clones, approximately 67% being singletons. Study observations and caveats: Data from an earlier analysis indicated that most TCR beta V segments were productive either about 87% or about 30% of the time. In a later analysis, V- and J-gene trimming of beta chains associated with a DCLRE1C missense variant, replicated independently.

This chain connects TRBV28 to TRBJ2-5; 9 bases match TRBD1. The TCR originated in a woman younger than 35 in good health and CMV-seropositive. The sequenced material came from PBMCs. CDR3 DNA sequence: TGTGCCAGCAGACCCACAGGGGGCGGGAAGACCCAGTACTTC. Its translation: CASRPTGGGKTQYF.